Each of the 8 T cell receptor beta chains below was sequenced from the same sample in a study of shared clonotypes between healthy human individuals. Produced via immunoSEQ multiplex PCR; TCRdb's table is partial and in-frame only. This table has millions of clones, about 95% appearing once. The sequenced sample consisted of naive CD4+ T cells sorted from blood. The subset denotes: CD45RA+ positively selected. Receptor source: a young man in good health.

This clone was observed once. The rearrangement joins TRBV29-1 to TRBJ2-3, with D perhaps matching TRBD1 or TRBD2 (5 bases each). The germline V gene encodes CDR1 SQVTM and CDR2 ANQGSEA. The CDR3 consists of 12 residues. V shed 4 bases and J shed 3 bases, with 8 bases lying between them. This CDR3 reads CSVVEGTDTQYF. The CDR3 nucleotides are TGCAGCGTTGTTGAGGGGACAGATACGCAGTATTTT.

This clone came up once. This chain uses TRBV18 with TRBJ1-4; D may be TRBD1 (5 bases). The length of the CDR3 is 16 residues. Looked up from germline, CDR1 is KGHSH and CDR2 is LQKENI. V was pared by 4 bases and J by 4 bases, with 16 bases between. The CDR3, as DNA: TGTGCCAGCTCACAAGGGGTCGCGCAGAATAATGAAAAACTGTTTTTT. This gives the protein CASSQGVAQNNEKLFF. The full variable domain, in which reference TRBV18 and TRBJ1-4 provide the parts outside the CDR3, is NAGVMQNPRHLVRRRGQEARLRCSPMKGHSHVYWYRQLPEEGLKFMVYLQKENIIDESGMPKERFSAEFPKEGPSILRIQQVVRGDSAAYFCASSQGVAQNNEKLFFGSGTQLSVL.

This clone came up once. The chain employs TRBV27 and TRBJ2-7; D may be TRBD1 (5 bases). CDR1 is MNHEY and CDR2 is SMNVEV in the germline V gene (reference sequence). Trimming removed 6 bases from V and 2 bases from J, with 5 bases in between. The CDR3 loop spans 11 amino acids. CDR3 DNA sequence: TGTGCCAGCAGGGGGCCCTACGAGCAGTACTTC. Translation gives CASRGPYEQYF.

The chain is built from TRBV7-2 and TRBJ1-1; TRBD1 agrees at 7 bases. Per germline, CDR1 SGHTA and CDR2 FQGNSA. This CDR3 comprises 16 residues. With V trimmed by 2 bases and J by 2 bases, 8 bases remained unmatched. The CDR3 region has the DNA TGTGCCAGCAGCTTACGTACGACAGGGACTAACACTGAAGCTTTCTTT. This sequence encodes CASSLRTTGTNTEAFF.

A word on this clone: This clone may be a read error of a much larger clone one base away. V usage is TRBV6-5 and J usage is TRBJ2-1; 7 positions match TRBD1. The CDR3 totals 12 residues. The V gene end was trimmed by 7 bases and the J gene end by 7 bases; junction bases not matched to a gene: 4. Germline CDR1 and CDR2: MNHEY and SVGAGI. CDR3 in DNA: TGTGCCAGCACCTCGACAGGGAATGAGCAGTTCTTC. This translates into CASTSTGNEQFF.

V and J are TRBV25-1 and TRBJ2-7; the D gene is possibly TRBD1 (6 bases). Looked up from germline, CDR1 is MGHDK and CDR2 is SYGVNS. There are 14 residues in the CDR3. V gave up 1 base and J gave up 3 bases, with 10 bases separating them. The CDR3 DNA reads TGTGCCAGCAGTGAATTCGGCAGGGGCTACGAGCAGTACTTC. It translates to CASSEFGRGYEQYF.

A single count supports this clone. The CDR3 DNA reads as TGTGCCAGCTCGGGCTCTAGCGGGGTAACCCAAGAGACCCAGTACTTC. This translates into CASSGSSGVTQETQYF. This rearrangement joins TRBV18 to TRBJ2-5, with 9 bases matching TRBD2. The CDR3 runs 16 residues. CDR1 and CDR2 (germline): KGHSH, LQKENI. V was pared by 6 bases and J by 1 base, with 9 bases of the junction left unmatched. The variable domain in full, completed from reference TRBV18 and TRBJ2-5, reads NAGVMQNPRHLVRRRGQEARLRCSPMKGHSHVYWYRQLPEEGLKFMVYLQKENIIDESGMPKERFSAEFPKEGPSILRIQQVVRGDSAAYFCASSGSSGVTQETQYFGPGTRLLVL.

The chain employs TRBV30 and TRBJ2-7; the D gene is possibly TRBD1 (6 bases). The germline V and J ends were trimmed by 3 bases and 0 bases, with 21 bases remaining between them. Germline V CDR1 and CDR2: GTSNPN, SVGIG (reference sequence). The CDR3 consists of 17 residues. Here the CDR3 reads CAWRARAGVPLSYEQYF. The CDR3 nucleotides are TGTGCCTGGAGGGCCCGGGCAGGGGTCCCCCTCTCCTACGAGCAGTACTTC.